This T cell receptor (beta chain) was recovered during a study of beta chain features in type 1 diabetes (dated by TCRdb to the late 2010s). Background on the whole study: Mean age, gender distribution, total cell number and subset yield did not differ between patients and healthy donors. Regulatory and stem cell-like memory subsets were isolated from only 8 patients and roughly 8 healthy donors, whereas naive and central memory subsets came from all 30 or so donors. The study compared TCRB repertoires of sorted circulating CD4+ T cell subsets between recently diagnosed type 1 diabetes patients and matched healthy donors. Across all samples, 90 million to 130 million sorted cells were examined, and cell number per subset correlated strongly with RNA yield.

The full study reports these points: Only small numbers of individuals were included in the HLA sub-analyses, which left unresolved whether HLA type had any influence on TCRB rearrangement. Naive, central memory and regulatory TCRB repertoires appeared to be more alike among patients than among healthy donors. Type 1 diabetes patients showed a moderate but significant shortening of TCRB CDR3 length in all four CD4+ subsets. At VDJ recombination sites, patients with type 1 diabetes made fewer insertions and deleted more nucleotides, a pattern implying thymic rearrangement abnormalities. Because cDNA was sequenced instead of genomic DNA, highly expressing activated cells could be over-represented, though the groups showed no difference in activation or CD3 levels. PCR may preferentially amplify shorter templates, but because patient and control samples were amplified and corrected together, any resulting skew would affect both groups equally.

The High Capacity cDNA Reverse Transcription Kit was used to reverse transcribe all of the isolated RNA, meaning that expressed TCRB transcripts were what got sequenced. Deep immunoSEQ sequencing was applied to naive, central memory and regulatory T cell samples, giving an average of roughly 3.5 million total reads per sample. Sorted cells were lysed in RLT buffer, and RNA was extracted using DNase-treated RNeasy Micro or Mini kits according to cell number. Each cell subset was processed on its own to prevent cross-contamination, while patient and healthy donor samples were processed together. Using the immunoSEQ multiplex PCR, TCRB sequences were amplified from cDNA into 87-bp fragments spanning the CDR3 region. Sequencing of the amplicons was done on the Illumina HiSeq platform. As for how the authors treated the data: Synthetic template baselines were used to correct PCR bias computationally, reads within Hamming distance 2 were collapsed together, and singletons that could not be merged were discarded. Reads were aligned against IMGT so that V, D and J genes, CDR3 length and insertions or deletions at six rearrangement sites could be assigned. Within each subset, clonotype counts were normalized to sorted cell number, after which true diversity and Gini coefficients were computed with the tcR R package. The overlap coefficient, calculated on TCRB nucleotide sequences, was used to measure repertoire sharing. Out-of-frame TCRB sequences from naive cells were analyzed as a proxy for the pre-selection repertoire. Held by TCRdb, this immuneACCESS table contains in-frame sequences only and omits some clones. Under half of the omission traces to an unresolved V gene where checked; the cause of the rest is unknown. D and trimming were read from the DNA, whereas the V and J calls and clone size are those reported in that table. In all, the sample holds about 640,000 clones, and 9.5% to 15% of those were seen once. The ten largest clones take up more than 0.1% of the sample.

A single peripheral blood draw of around 120 mL on average was collected from each donor into heparinised tubes. A BD FACSAria II and a panel including CD45RO, CCR7, CD25, CD127, CD95 and CD27 were used to sort naive, central memory, regulatory and stem cell-like memory CD4+ T cells. Every sorted population had a purity above 95%. PBMCs were separated immediately by Lymphoprep density gradient centrifugation and were stained directly, without being cultured. So that batch effects would be minimized, each experiment stained and sorted samples in pairs, pairing one healthy donor with one patient. From its cysteine to its phenylalanine, the CDR3 spans 14 amino acids. Only the CDR3 DNA is retained, 42 bases long and in frame from the first base. From the germline V gene (reference sequence), CDR1 is SEHNR and CDR2 is FQNEAQ. V was cut back by 2 bases and J by 8 bases, leaving a gap of 12 bases between them.

This clone was counted only a few times. Its antigen remains undetermined. The record has no base qualities; no much larger clone is one base away. Material: naive CD4+ T cells from blood. The sample's cell subset or site label, in plain terms: true naive CD4+ T cells. The TCR originated in a man aged 30 to 39 with type 1 diabetes. Recombination connected TRBV7-9 to TRBJ1-4; too little of a D gene remains to name it. The CDR3: CASSLMGAGEKLFF. The nucleotides are TGTGCCAGCAGCTTAATGGGTGCGGGGGAAAAACTGTTTTTT.